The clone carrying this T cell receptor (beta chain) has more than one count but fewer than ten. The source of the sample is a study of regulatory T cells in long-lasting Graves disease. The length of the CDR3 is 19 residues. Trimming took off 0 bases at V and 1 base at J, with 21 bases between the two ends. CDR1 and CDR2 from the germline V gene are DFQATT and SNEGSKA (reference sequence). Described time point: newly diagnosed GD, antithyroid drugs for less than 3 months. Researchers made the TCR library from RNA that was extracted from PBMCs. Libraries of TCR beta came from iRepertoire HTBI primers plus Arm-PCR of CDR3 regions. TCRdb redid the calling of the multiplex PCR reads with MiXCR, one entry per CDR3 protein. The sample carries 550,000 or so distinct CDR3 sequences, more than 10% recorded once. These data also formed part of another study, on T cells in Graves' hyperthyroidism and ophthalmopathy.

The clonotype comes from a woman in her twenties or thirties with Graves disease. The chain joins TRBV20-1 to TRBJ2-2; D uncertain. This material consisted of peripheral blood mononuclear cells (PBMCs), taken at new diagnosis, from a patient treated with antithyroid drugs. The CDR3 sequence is CSAREWRLQRSKNTGELFF. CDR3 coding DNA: TGCAGTGCTAGAGAATGGAGACTCCAGCGATCGAAGAACACCGGGGAGCTGTTTTTT.